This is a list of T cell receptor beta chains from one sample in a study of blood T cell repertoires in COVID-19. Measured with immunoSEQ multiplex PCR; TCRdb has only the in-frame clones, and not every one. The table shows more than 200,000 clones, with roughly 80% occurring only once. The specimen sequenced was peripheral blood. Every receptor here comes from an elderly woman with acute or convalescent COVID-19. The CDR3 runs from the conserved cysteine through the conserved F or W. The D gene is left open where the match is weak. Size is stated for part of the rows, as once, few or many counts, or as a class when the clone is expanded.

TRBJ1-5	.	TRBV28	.	TGTGCCAGCAGACAGGCCGGTAAGCCCCAGCATTTT	CASRQAGKPQHF
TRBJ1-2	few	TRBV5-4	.	TGTGCCAGCAGCTTTGGGGTAGGGAGCGGCTACACCTTC	CASSFGVGSGYTF
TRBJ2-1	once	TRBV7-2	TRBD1	TGTGCCAGCAGCCCGGGACAGGGGCCCTACAATGAGCAGTTCTTC	CASSPGQGPYNEQFF
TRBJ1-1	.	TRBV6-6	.	TGTGCCAGCAGTTTCCCTCAGGGGAACACTGAAGCTTTCTTT	CASSFPQGNTEAFF
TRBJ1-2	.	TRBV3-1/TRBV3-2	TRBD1	TGTGCCAGCAGCCAGAACCGGGACAGGGTGGCCTATGGCTACACCTTC	CASSQNRDRVAYGYTF
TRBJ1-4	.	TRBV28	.	TGTGCCAGCAGTTACCAGGATGGAGAAAAACTGTTTTTT	CASSYQDGEKLFF
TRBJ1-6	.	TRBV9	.	TGTGCCAGCAGCGTACAGGGGCACTCACCCCTCCACTTT	CASSVQGHSPLHF
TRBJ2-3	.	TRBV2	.	TGTGCCAGCAGTGAAGGGCTAACGGGGCAGTATTTT	CASSEGLTGQYF
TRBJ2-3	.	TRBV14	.	TGTGCCAGCAGCCAAGTGGCAGGGGAAGGCACAGATACGCAGTATTTT	CASSQVAGEGTDTQYF
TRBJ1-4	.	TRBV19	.	TGTGCCACCGGGGGGACGACGAATGAAAAACTGTTTTTT	CATGGTTNEKLFF
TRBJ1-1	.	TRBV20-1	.	TGCAGCGGGGGGCAGTTGACTGAAGCTTTCTTT	CSGGQLTEAFF
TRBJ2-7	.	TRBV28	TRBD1	TGTGCCAGCAGTTTATGGACAGGGGTGGACGAGCAGTACTTC	CASSLWTGVDEQYF
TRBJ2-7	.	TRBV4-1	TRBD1	TGCGCCAGCAGCCAAGATGACGTTAGGGGGCACAGAATCGAGACCTACGAGCAGTACTTC	CASSQDDVRGHRIETYEQYF
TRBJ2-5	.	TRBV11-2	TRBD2	TGTGCCAGCAGCTCCTGGACTAGCGGGAGAGGGGAGACCCAGTACTTC	CASSSWTSGRGETQYF
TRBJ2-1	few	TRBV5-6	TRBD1	TGTGCCAGCAGCAAGGGACAGGGCTCCTACAATGAGCAGTTCTTC	CASSKGQGSYNEQFF
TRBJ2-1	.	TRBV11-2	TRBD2	TGTGCCAGCAGCTTAATAAGCGGGGGGACCTACAATGAGCAGTTCTTC	CASSLISGGTYNEQFF
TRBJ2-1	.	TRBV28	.	TGTGCCAGCACCCTTTGGGGGGATAGCCATGAGCAGTTCTTC	CASTLWGDSHEQFF
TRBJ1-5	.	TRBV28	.	TGTGCCTCAGGAGGTCAGCCCCAGCATTTT	CASGGQPQHF
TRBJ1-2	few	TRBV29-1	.	TGCAGCGTTACCCTTTTAGGAGTCTCCGGCTACACCTTC	CSVTLLGVSGYTF
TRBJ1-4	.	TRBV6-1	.	TGTGCCAGCAGTGAGGGACCGGCGGGGGAGAATGAAAAACTGTTTTTT	CASSEGPAGENEKLFF
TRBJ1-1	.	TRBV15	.	TGTGCCACCAGCAGAGATCTGGAGACGCGCGAGGCTTTCTTT	CATSRDLETREAFF
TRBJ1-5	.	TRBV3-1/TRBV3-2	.	TGTGCCAGCAGCCAAGGAGCCTATAGCAATCAGCCCCAGCATTTT	CASSQGAYSNQPQHF
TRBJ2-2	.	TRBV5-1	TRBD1	TGCGCCAGTACCGCAGGGGGCGCGAACACCGGGGAGCTGTTTTTT	CASTAGGANTGELFF
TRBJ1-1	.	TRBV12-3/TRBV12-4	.	TGTGCCAGCATCCCAGGGTCCACTGAAGCTTTCTTT	CASIPGSTEAFF